This TCR beta chain originates from a study of blood T cell repertoires in COVID-19. Study in general: The cDNA or gDNA used as material had been derived from T cells, B-cell-depleted T cells, or PBMCs.

Germline values: CDR1 SGDLS, CDR2 YYNGEE. The germline V and J ends were trimmed by 3 bases and 4 bases, with 14 bases remaining between them. CDR3 size: 14 residues. The sample holds a few counts of this clone. Using immunoSEQ multiplex PCR, the repertoire was profiled, and TCRdb retains in-frame clones only, with some absent. Of tens of thousands of clones listed, more than 75% are singletons. The source of this sequence is a human donor in a cohort sampled during active COVID-19. The rearrangement links TRBV9 to TRBJ2-7; D gene uncertain. Source material: peripheral blood. The CDR3 loop reads CASSGQRTGYEQYF. The DNA of the CDR3 is TGTGCCAGCAGCGGGCAACGAACCGGGTACGAGCAGTACTTC.